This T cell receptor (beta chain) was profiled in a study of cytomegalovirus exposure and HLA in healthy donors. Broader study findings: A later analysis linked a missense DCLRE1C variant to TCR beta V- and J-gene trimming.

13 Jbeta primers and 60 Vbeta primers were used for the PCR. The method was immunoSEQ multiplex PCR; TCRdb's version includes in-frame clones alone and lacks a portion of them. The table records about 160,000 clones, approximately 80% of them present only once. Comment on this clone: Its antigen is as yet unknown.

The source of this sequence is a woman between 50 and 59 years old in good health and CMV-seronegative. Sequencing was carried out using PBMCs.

CDR3 sequence: CAWSTGTVAGELFF. CDR3 DNA: TGTGCCTGGAGTACGGGGACAGTAGCCGGGGAGCTGTTTTTT. The V and J genes are TRBV30 and TRBJ2-2; 7 bases agree with TRBD1. There are 14 residues in the CDR3. Unmatched junction bases numbered 6, after V lost 2 bases and J lost 6 bases. Germline-derived CDR1 and CDR2 are GTSNPN and SVGIG (reference sequence).